This entry lists 6 T cell receptor beta chains sequenced from one sample in a study of blood T cell repertoires in COVID-19. The repertoire was sequenced with immunoSEQ multiplex PCR; TCRdb's copy has only in-frame clones and lacks some. The profile shows about 240,000 clones, around 87% of them singletons. The material sequenced was peripheral blood. The source of these receptors is a man aged 55 to 69 who had recovered from COVID-19.

This sequence joins TRBV24-1 and TRBJ2-3; the D is unclear. Trimming took 4 bases from V and 6 from J, leaving 10 bases between them. Germline assignment: CDR1 KGHDR and CDR2 SFDVKD. The CDR3 consists of 13 residues. In DNA form, the CDR3 reads TGTGCCACCAGTGAATCCCGTTTTGATACGCAGTATTTT. Its protein product is CATSESRFDTQYF.

This clone was recorded only once. This chain connects TRBV7-8 to TRBJ1-2; TRBD1 matches at 12 bases. Looked up from germline, CDR1 is SGHVS and CDR2 is FQNEAQ. This CDR3 has 18 residues. Trimming cost V 5 bases and J 4 bases; bases outside gene matches: 14. In DNA, the CDR3 is TGTGCCAGCAGCCCTCGCCCCGGGACAGGGGGCACGGGCTATGGCTACACCTTC. This encodes CASSPRPGTGGTGYGYTF.

The chain has TRBV11-2 and TRBJ1-6, with D perhaps TRBD1 (6 bases). CDR1 SGHAT and CDR2 FQNNGV come from the germline V gene. The CDR3 totals 15 residues. V lost 2 bases to trimming and J lost 7 bases, with 12 bases between them. The CDR3 spells CASSLWGTNNSPLHF. The CDR3 DNA is TGTGCCAGCAGCTTATGGGGGACAAACAATTCACCCCTCCACTTT.

The CDR3 reads CASSQSWEGSLWGYTF. CDR3 DNA sequence: TGTGCCAGCAGCCAATCTTGGGAGGGTAGTCTATGGGGCTACACCTTC. The rearrangement links TRBV3-1 (or the pseudogene TRBV3-2) to TRBJ1-2; D gene unclear. The germline gives CDR1 LGHDT, CDR2 YNNKEL (reference sequence). This CDR3 comprises 16 residues. Trimming pared 2 bases from V and 8 bases from J, leaving 21 bases between.

This chain connects TRBV5-1 to TRBJ1-1; a possible D gene is TRBD1 (5 bases). With 6 bases removed from V and 5 bases from J, the gap between germline ends came to 17 bases. The CDR3 spans 14 residues. Germline CDR1 SGHRS, CDR2 YFSETQ. This CDR3 reads CASTPGRGGTEAFF. CDR3 sequence (DNA): TGCGCCAGCACCCCAGGGAGGGGAGGGACTGAAGCTTTCTTT.

J is TRBJ1-2 and V is TRBV12-3 or TRBV12-4; perhaps TRBD1 as D (6 bases). Trimming shortened V by 3 bases and J by 6 bases, and 11 bases separated the two germline ends. CDR3 length: 13 amino acids. The CDR3 here is CASSLSGENGYTF. The CDR3 coding sequence is TGTGCCAGCAGTTTGTCAGGGGAGAATGGCTACACCTTC.